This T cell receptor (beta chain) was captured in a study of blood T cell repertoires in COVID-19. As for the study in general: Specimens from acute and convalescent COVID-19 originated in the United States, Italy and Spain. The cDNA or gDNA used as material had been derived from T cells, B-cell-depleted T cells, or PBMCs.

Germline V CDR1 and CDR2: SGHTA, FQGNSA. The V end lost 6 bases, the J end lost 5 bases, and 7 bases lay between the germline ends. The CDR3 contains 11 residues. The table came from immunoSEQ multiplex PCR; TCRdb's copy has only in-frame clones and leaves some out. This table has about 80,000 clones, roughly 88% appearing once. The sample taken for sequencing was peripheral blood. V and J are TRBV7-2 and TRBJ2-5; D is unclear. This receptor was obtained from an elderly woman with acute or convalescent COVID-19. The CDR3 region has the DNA TGTGCCAGCAGGATCGGGGAGACCCAGTACTTC. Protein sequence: CASRIGETQYF.